The rows below give T cell receptor beta chains drawn from one sample of a study of T cell repertoires in cytomegalovirus infection. TCRdb reanalysed the reads using MiXCR and keeps one entry per CDR3 protein. This sample has 200,000 to 300,000 distinct CDR3 sequences, with 9% to 15% found just once. The sequencing sample was made of PBMCs. These receptors were collected from a human donor in good health (CMV status not recorded). Some clones in this sample may be carry-over from other donors' samples. CDR3s include the opening cysteine and the closing phenylalanine or tryptophan. Each record gives: D gene, V gene, J gene, CDR3 length, clone size, CDR3 protein, CDR3 DNA. D genes are given only for firm matches. Size values are once, few and many counts, or a class for expanded clones, and some rows have none.

NA,TRBV19,TRBJ1-5,16,many,CASSTPSRGPLEPQHF,TGTGCCAGTAGTACCCCCTCCCGGGGCCCTCTGGAGCCCCAGCATTTT
TRBD1,TRBV27,TRBJ1-2,15,NA,CASSLSGQGPGGYTF,TGTGCCAGCAGTTTATCGGGACAGGGTCCGGGTGGCTACACCTTC
TRBD2,TRBV4-3,TRBJ2-1,15,many,CASSSRLAEDNEQFF,TGCGCCAGCAGCTCTCGACTAGCTGAAGACAATGAGCAGTTCTTC
TRBD1,TRBV12-3/TRBV12-4,TRBJ1-4,13,few,CASKQGTNEKLFF,TGTGCCAGCAAACAGGGGACTAATGAAAAACTGTTTTTT
NA,TRBV15,TRBJ1-1,17,few,CATYMSRGGGSGTEAFF,TGTGCCACCTATATGTCCCGAGGGGGGGGCAGCGGCACTGAAGCTTTCTTT
NA,TRBV6-6,TRBJ1-5,12,NA,CASRKQNQPQHF,TGTGCCAGCAGAAAACAGAATCAGCCCCAGCATTTT
NA,TRBV7-2,TRBJ2-3,15,many,CASSLKPQGPNTQYF,TGTGCCAGCAGCTTAAAACCCCAGGGACCAAATACGCAGTATTTT
NA,TRBV4-3,TRBJ2-7,15,few,CASSQERNRDHEQYF,TGCGCCAGCAGCCAGGAGAGGAACAGGGACCACGAGCAGTACTTC
NA,TRBV24-1,TRBJ2-1,16,many,CATSDSIGKTNNEQFF,TGTGCCACCAGTGATTCGATAGGCAAAACCAACAATGAGCAGTTCTTC
NA,TRBV12-5,TRBJ2-3,16,many,CASVSPLTFSTDTQYF,TGTGCTAGTGTAAGCCCCCTGACTTTTTCCACAGATACGCAGTATTTT
TRBD2,TRBV6-1,TRBJ2-3,16,many,CASSSPSGVDTDTQYF,TGTGCCAGCAGTTCACCTAGCGGGGTAGACACAGATACGCAGTATTTT
TRBD1,TRBV5-1,TRBJ2-3,17,few,CASSLALTGDSGDTQYF,TGCGCCAGCAGCTTGGCCCTTACAGGGGATTCGGGAGATACGCAGTATTTT
NA,TRBV29-1,TRBJ1-1,13,many,CSVGDPKNTEAFF,TGCAGCGTTGGAGATCCGAAGAACACTGAAGCTTTCTTT
TRBD1,TRBV7-6,TRBJ2-1,16,many,CASSPPGQGVWREQFF,TGTGCCAGCAGCCCTCCGGGACAGGGGGTCTGGAGGGAGCAGTTCTTC
NA,TRBV6-1,TRBJ1-1,14,NA,CASSEKPPNTEAFF,TGTGCCAGCAGTGAAAAACCTCCGAACACTGAAGCTTTCTTT
NA,TRBV29-1,TRBJ2-7,14,NA,CSVEVLTDIYEQYF,TGCAGCGTTGAGGTCTTGACGGACATCTACGAGCAGTACTTC
NA,TRBV12-3/TRBV12-4,TRBJ1-1,13,NA,CASRPRAGTEAFF,TGTGCCAGCAGGCCCCGTGCCGGCACTGAAGCTTTCTTT
TRBD1,TRBV19,TRBJ1-2,12,many,CASIQGADGYTF,TGTGCCAGTATTCAGGGGGCGGATGGCTACACCTTC
NA,TRBV28,TRBJ2-7,14,many,CASSPNWGAHEQYF,TGTGCCAGCAGTCCCAATTGGGGGGCCCACGAGCAGTACTTC
NA,TRBV6-5,TRBJ2-2,14,NA,CASRRPGNTGELFF,TGTGCCAGTCGGAGGCCTGGGAACACCGGGGAGCTGTTTTTT
NA,TRBV5-1,TRBJ1-1,16,few,CASSLLRRGRNTEAFF,TGCGCCAGCAGCTTGCTACGGCGAGGGAGGAACACTGAAGCTTTCTTT
TRBD2,TRBV7-2,TRBJ2-5,16,many,CASSLRRTSVGETQYF,TGTGCCAGCAGCTTGAGGCGCACTAGCGTAGGGGAGACCCAGTACTTC
NA,TRBV5-1,TRBJ2-2,13,NA,CASREGRTGELFF,TGCGCCAGCAGGGAGGGGCGCACCGGGGAGCTGTTTTTT
TRBD1,TRBV20-1,TRBJ2-3,15,many,CSARDGGQATDTQYF,TGCAGTGCTAGAGATGGGGGACAGGCCACAGATACGCAGTATTTT
NA,TRBV6-4,TRBJ2-2,13,NA,CASSLLHTGELFF,TGTGCCAGCAGCTTACTGCACACCGGGGAGCTGTTTTTT
NA,TRBV4-2,TRBJ1-1,15,many,CASSPDGQSNTEAFF,TGTGCCAGCAGCCCAGACGGCCAATCAAACACTGAAGCTTTCTTT
NA,TRBV28,TRBJ1-4,18,many,CASSPGPRALRWNEKLFF,TGTGCCAGCAGTCCCGGCCCCCGGGCCCTTAGGTGGAATGAAAAACTGTTTTTT
NA,TRBV5-1,TRBJ2-1,12,NA,CASRDSLPEQFF,TGCGCCAGCAGGGACTCCCTCCCTGAGCAGTTCTTC
TRBD1,TRBV28,TRBJ2-1,17,NA,CASSFLIGQAFYNEQFF,TGTGCCAGCAGTTTTTTAATAGGACAGGCCTTCTACAATGAGCAGTTCTTC
NA,TRBV7-2,TRBJ1-5,13,many,CASQWGFNQPQHF,TGTGCCAGCCAATGGGGGTTCAATCAGCCCCAGCATTTT
NA,TRBV7-3,TRBJ1-3,14,NA,CASKTLSSGNTIYF,TGTGCCAGCAAAACACTTAGCTCTGGAAACACCATATATTTT
NA,TRBV28,TRBJ1-1,17,many,CASSLPPGQSMNTEAFF,TGTGCCAGCAGCCTACCACCGGGACAAAGCATGAACACTGAAGCTTTCTTT
TRBD2,TRBV7-6,TRBJ2-2,15,NA,CASSPVTGGTGELFF,TGTGCCAGCAGCCCGGTAACGGGGGGGACCGGGGAGCTGTTTTTT
NA,TRBV19,TRBJ2-7,13,NA,CATKEGGDPEQYF,TGTGCCACTAAGGAGGGAGGAGACCCCGAGCAGTACTTC
NA,TRBV28,TRBJ2-7,14,few,CASSFSGGQYEQYF,TGTGCCAGCAGTTTTTCTGGGGGCCAATACGAGCAGTACTTC
TRBD2,TRBV7-2,TRBJ2-5,15,many,CASSLFPGGQETQYF,TGTGCCAGCAGCTTATTTCCGGGGGGTCAAGAGACCCAGTACTTC
NA,TRBV27,TRBJ1-4,14,many,CASSIVVASEKLFF,TGTGCCAGCAGCATTGTCGTGGCAAGTGAAAAACTGTTTTTT
NA,TRBV6-1,TRBJ2-7,15,few,CASSAEPGQRDEQYF,TGTGCCAGCAGTGCCGAACCGGGACAAAGGGACGAGCAGTACTTC
TRBD2,TRBV7-2,TRBJ2-2,15,many,CASRRDPRGTGELFF,TGTGCCAGCAGAAGGGACCCGCGGGGGACCGGGGAGCTGTTTTTT
NA,TRBV29-1,TRBJ1-1,12,few,CSASEGNTEAFF,TGCAGCGCCTCCGAGGGGAACACTGAAGCTTTCTTT
NA,TRBV6-1,TRBJ1-1,11,many,CASREETEAFF,TGTGCCAGCAGGGAGGAGACTGAAGCTTTCTTT
NA,TRBV12-3/TRBV12-4,TRBJ1-5,15,once,CASSFLKALGQPQHF,TGTGCCAGCAGTTTTTTGAAGGCTTTGGGTCAGCCCCAGCATTTT
TRBD2,TRBV6-5,TRBJ2-6,18,few,CASSYSGVGGAGANVLTF,TGTGCCAGCAGTTACTCGGGCGTGGGGGGGGCTGGGGCCAACGTCCTGACTTTC
NA,TRBV7-2,TRBJ2-3,15,medium-sized,CASSLPAVPVMRQYF,TGTGCCAGCAGCTTACCGGCGGTACCAGTCATGAGGCAGTATTTT
NA,TRBV12-3/TRBV12-4,TRBJ1-2,14,many,CASSLAAGDYGYTF,TGTGCCAGCAGTTTGGCGGCAGGGGACTATGGCTACACCTTC
TRBD2,TRBV19,TRBJ2-1,17,few,CASSTGTSGGILNEQFF,TGTGCCAGTAGTACCGGGACTAGCGGGGGGATTCTAAATGAGCAGTTCTTC
NA,TRBV10-3,TRBJ2-2,16,few,CAISESPQTNTGELFF,TGTGCCATCAGTGAGTCACCGCAAACGAACACCGGGGAGCTGTTTTTT
NA,TRBV7-6,TRBJ1-5,16,many,CASSLGSGGGNQPQHF,TGTGCCAGCAGCTTAGGCAGCGGGGGCGGCAATCAGCCCCAGCATTTT
NA,TRBV12-3/TRBV12-4,TRBJ1-1,13,NA,CASSYRHRAEAFF,TGTGCCAGCAGTTACAGACACAGGGCTGAAGCTTTCTTT
NA,TRBV7-8,TRBJ1-2,15,NA,CASSLAPGANYGYTF,TGTGCCAGCAGCTTAGCGCCCGGGGCTAACTATGGCTACACCTTC